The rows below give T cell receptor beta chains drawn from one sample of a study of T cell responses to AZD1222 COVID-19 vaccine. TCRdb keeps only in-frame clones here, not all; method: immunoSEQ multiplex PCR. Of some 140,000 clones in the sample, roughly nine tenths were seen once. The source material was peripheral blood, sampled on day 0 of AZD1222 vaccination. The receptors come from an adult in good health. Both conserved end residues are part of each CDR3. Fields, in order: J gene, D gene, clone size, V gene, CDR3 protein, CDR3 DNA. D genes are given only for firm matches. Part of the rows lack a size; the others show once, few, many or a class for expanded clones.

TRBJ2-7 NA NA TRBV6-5 CASRTGSVYEQYF TGTGCCAGCAGAACTGGATCGGTCTACGAGCAGTACTTC
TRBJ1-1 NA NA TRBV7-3 CASSLLAEGTEAFF TGTGCCAGCAGCCTCTTAGCCGAGGGCACTGAAGCTTTCTTT
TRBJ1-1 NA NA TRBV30 CAWRERGPNTEAFF TGTGCCTGGAGGGAACGCGGCCCAAACACTGAAGCTTTCTTT
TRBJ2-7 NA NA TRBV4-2 CASSHQDTYEQYF TGTGCCAGCAGCCACCAGGACACCTACGAGCAGTACTTC
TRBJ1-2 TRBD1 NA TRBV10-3 CAISPNGQGHSGYTF TGTGCCATCAGCCCCAACGGACAGGGGCACTCTGGCTACACCTTC
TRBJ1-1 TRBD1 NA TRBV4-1 CASSQVRGYTEAFF TGCGCCAGCAGCCAAGTCAGGGGGTACACTGAAGCTTTCTTT
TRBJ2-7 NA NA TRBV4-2 CASSSSGISYEQYF TGTGCCAGCAGTTCCTCCGGGATCTCCTACGAGCAGTACTTC
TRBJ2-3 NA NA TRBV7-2 CASSLISGVTDTQYF TGTGCCAGCAGCTTAATCTCAGGGGTCACAGATACGCAGTATTTT
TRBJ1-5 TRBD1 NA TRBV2 CASNQGVGNQPQHF TGTGCCAGCAATCAGGGGGTGGGCAATCAGCCCCAGCATTTT
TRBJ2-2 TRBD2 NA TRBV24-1 CATSDPSIMTSAGHGELFF TGTGCCACCAGTGATCCCTCAATCATGACTAGCGCGGGGCACGGGGAGCTGTTTTTT
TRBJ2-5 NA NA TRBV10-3 CAALGGPQETQYF TGTGCCGCCTTGGGGGGACCTCAAGAGACCCAGTACTTC
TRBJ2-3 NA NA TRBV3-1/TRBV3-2 CASSQYYRAGTDTQYF TGTGCCAGCAGCCAGTACTACAGGGCTGGCACAGATACGCAGTATTTT
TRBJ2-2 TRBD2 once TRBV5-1 CASSLGVAGPNTGELFF TGCGCCAGCAGCTTGGGCGTAGCGGGGCCTAACACCGGGGAGCTGTTTTTT
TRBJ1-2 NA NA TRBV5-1 CASSVDSYGYTF TGCGCCAGCAGCGTTGACAGTTATGGCTACACCTTC
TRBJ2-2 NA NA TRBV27 CASSLVSGAGELFF TGTGCCAGCAGTTTAGTAAGTGGAGCCGGGGAGCTGTTTTTT
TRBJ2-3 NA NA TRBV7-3 CASSRTGTSTDTQYF TGTGCCAGCAGCAGAACCGGGACTAGCACAGATACGCAGTATTTT
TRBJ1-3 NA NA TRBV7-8 CASSSSGFVGGNTIYF TGTGCCAGCAGCAGCTCCGGTTTTGTTGGCGGAAACACCATATATTTT
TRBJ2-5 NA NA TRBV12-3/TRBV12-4 CASSFSGTETQYF TGTGCCAGCAGTTTCTCAGGGACGGAGACCCAGTACTTC
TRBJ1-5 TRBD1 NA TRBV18 CASSSGQGAGQPQHF TGTGCCAGCTCATCCGGACAGGGGGCGGGTCAGCCCCAGCATTTT
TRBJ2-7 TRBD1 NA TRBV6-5 CASRPRQGASYEQYF TGTGCCAGCAGACCCCGACAGGGGGCCTCCTACGAGCAGTACTTC
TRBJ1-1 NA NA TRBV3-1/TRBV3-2 CASSRPGLLYTEAFF TGTGCCAGCAGCCGCCCGGGACTCCTTTACACTGAAGCTTTCTTT
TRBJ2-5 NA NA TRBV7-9 CASSRDSTQYF TGTGCCAGCAGTCGGGACTCTACCCAGTACTTC
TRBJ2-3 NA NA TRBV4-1 CASSQGSGRQGTDTQYF TGCGCCAGCAGCCAAGGGAGTGGGCGCCAGGGTACAGATACGCAGTATTTT
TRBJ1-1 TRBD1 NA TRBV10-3 CAISRQGRNTEAFF TGTGCCATCAGTCGACAGGGGAGGAACACTGAAGCTTTCTTT
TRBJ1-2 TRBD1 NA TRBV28 CASRGTGGSYGYTF TGTGCCAGCAGAGGGACAGGGGGCAGCTATGGCTACACCTTC
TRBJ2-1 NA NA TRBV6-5 CASSYSSGYNEQFF TGTGCCAGCAGTTACTCGAGCGGTTACAATGAGCAGTTCTTC
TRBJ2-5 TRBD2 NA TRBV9 CASSARLAVGPGETQYF TGTGCCAGCAGCGCCAGACTAGCGGTGGGGCCGGGAGAGACCCAGTACTTC
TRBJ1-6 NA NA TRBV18 CASSPGARDSPLHF TGTGCCAGCTCCCCGGGGGCGAGGGATTCACCCCTCCACTTT
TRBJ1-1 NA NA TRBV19 CASTHGGSNTEAFF TGTGCCAGTACCCACGGCGGATCAAACACTGAAGCTTTCTTT
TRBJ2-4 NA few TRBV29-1 CSVEGQGGIQYF TGCAGCGTTGAAGGGCAGGGAGGCATTCAGTACTTC
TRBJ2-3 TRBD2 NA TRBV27 CASSLSGLAGALPTDTQYF TGTGCCAGCAGTTTATCGGGGCTAGCGGGAGCTCTACCCACAGATACGCAGTATTTT
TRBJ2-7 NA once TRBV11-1 CASSQGTSAPYEQYF TGTGCCAGCAGCCAAGGGACATCAGCCCCCTACGAGCAGTACTTC
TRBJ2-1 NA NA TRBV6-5 CASSYRNEQFF TGTGCCAGCAGTTACCGGAATGAGCAGTTCTTC
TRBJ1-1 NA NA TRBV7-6 CASSLLGGGDTEAFF TGTGCCAGCAGCCTTCTCGGAGGAGGGGACACTGAAGCTTTCTTT
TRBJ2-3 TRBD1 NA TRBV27 CASRPLLDRGPDTQYF TGTGCCAGCAGACCCCTCCTGGACAGGGGGCCCGATACGCAGTATTTT
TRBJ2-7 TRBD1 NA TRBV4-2 CASSPGQGSYEQYF TGTGCCAGCAGCCCGGGACAGGGGAGCTACGAGCAGTACTTC
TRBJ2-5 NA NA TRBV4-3 CASSPFQGGGVETQYF TGCGCCAGCAGCCCGTTTCAAGGGGGGGGTGTCGAGACCCAGTACTTC
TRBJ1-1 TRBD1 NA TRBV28 CASSSGTDNTEAFF TGTGCCAGCAGTTCCGGGACAGACAACACTGAAGCTTTCTTT
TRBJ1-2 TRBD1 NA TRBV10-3 CAISETTGGHGYTF TGTGCCATCAGTGAGACGACAGGGGGCCATGGCTACACCTTC
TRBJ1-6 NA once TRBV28 CASSSAEPLHF TGTGCCAGCAGTTCGGCCGAACCCCTCCACTTT
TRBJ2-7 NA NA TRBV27 CASSLSFAYEQYF TGTGCCAGCAGTTTATCGTTCGCCTACGAGCAGTACTTC
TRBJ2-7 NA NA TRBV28 CASSLEGFEQYF TGTGCCAGCAGTTTAGAGGGGTTCGAGCAGTACTTC